The T cell receptor (beta chain) described here comes from a study of control samples from healthy donors and cancer patients. Germline values: CDR1 SSHAT, CDR2 FNYEAQ (reference sequence). CDR3 length: 18 residues. V was clipped by 1 base and J by 7 bases, with 22 bases between them. Produced via immunoSEQ multiplex PCR; TCRdb's table is partial and in-frame only. The table records about 120,000 clones, roughly 90% of them present only once. The sequencing sample was made of blood. This TCR was sampled from a man aged 50-59 years in good health. This rearrangement joins TRBV7-7 to TRBJ2-2; D might be TRBD2 (7 bases). The CDR3 DNA is TGTGCCAGCAGCTTAGGACGGTTTGAGGGGGGGCACGGCGGGGAGCTGTTTTTT. Amino acids: CASSLGRFEGGHGGELFF.